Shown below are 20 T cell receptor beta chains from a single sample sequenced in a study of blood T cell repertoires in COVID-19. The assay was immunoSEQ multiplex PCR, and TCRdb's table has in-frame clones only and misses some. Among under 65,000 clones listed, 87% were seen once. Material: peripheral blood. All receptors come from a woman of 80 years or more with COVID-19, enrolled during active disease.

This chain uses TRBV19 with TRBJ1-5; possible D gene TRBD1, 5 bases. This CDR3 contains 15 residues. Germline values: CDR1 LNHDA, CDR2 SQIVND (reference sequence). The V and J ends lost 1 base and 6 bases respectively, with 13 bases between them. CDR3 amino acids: CASSIAGRVGQPQHF. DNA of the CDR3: TGTGCCAGTAGTATAGCTGGCAGGGTAGGTCAGCCCCAGCATTTT.

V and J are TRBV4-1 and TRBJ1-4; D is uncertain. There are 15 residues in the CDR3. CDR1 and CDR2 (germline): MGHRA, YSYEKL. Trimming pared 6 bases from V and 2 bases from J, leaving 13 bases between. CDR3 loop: CASRRAGSTNEKLFF. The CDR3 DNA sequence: TGCGCCAGCAGGAGGGCGGGTAGTACTAATGAAAAACTGTTTTTT.

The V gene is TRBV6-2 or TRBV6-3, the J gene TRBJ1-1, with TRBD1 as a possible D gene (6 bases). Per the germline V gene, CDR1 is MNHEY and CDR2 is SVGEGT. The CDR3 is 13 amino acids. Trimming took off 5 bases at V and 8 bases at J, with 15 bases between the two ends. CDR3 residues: CASSGHRVDEAFF. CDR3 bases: TGTGCCAGCAGTGGCCACAGGGTTGACGAAGCTTTCTTT.

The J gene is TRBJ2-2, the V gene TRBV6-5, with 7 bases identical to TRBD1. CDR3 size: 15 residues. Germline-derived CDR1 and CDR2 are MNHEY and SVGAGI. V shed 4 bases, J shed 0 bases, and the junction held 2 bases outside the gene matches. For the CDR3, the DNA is TGTGCCAGCAGTTCCGGGACAGCGAACACCGGGGAGCTGTTTTTT. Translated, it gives CASSSGTANTGELFF.

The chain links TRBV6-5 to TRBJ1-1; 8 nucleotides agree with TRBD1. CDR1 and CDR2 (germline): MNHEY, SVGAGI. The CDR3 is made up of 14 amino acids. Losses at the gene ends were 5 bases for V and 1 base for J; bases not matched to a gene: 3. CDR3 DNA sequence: TGTGCCAGCAGTCGACAGGGGAGGAACACTGAAGCTTTCTTT. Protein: CASSRQGRNTEAFF.

The CDR3 DNA reads TGCAGCGTTGAACTAGCGGGGGGCCACTACAATGAGCAGTTCTTC. Amino acids: CSVELAGGHYNEQFF. The gene calls are TRBV29-1 and TRBJ2-1, with 11 bases aligning to TRBD2. Germline V gene lookup returns CDR1 SQVTM and CDR2 ANQGSEA. V lost 2 bases, J lost 3 bases, and 3 bases stayed unmatched. The CDR3 runs to 15 residues.

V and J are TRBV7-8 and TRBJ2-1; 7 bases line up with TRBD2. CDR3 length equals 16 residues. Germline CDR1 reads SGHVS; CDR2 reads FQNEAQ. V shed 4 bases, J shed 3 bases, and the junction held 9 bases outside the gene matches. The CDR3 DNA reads TGTGCCAGCAGCTCCCGAGCGGGGACTGTCTACAATGAGCAGTTCTTC. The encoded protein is CASSSRAGTVYNEQFF.

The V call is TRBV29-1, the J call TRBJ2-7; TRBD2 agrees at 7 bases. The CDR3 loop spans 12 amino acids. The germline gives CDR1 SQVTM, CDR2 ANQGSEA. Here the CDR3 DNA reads TGCCCCCGAAGAGGGAGGGGCCACGAGCAGTACTTC. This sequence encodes CPRRGRGHEQYF.

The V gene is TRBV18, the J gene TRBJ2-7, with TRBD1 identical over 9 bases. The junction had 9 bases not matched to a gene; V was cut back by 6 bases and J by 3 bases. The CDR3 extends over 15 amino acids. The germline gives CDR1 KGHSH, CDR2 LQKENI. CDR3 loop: CASSLGQGGGYEQYF. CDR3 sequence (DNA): TGTGCCAGCTCGCTGGGACAGGGAGGGGGCTACGAGCAGTACTTC.

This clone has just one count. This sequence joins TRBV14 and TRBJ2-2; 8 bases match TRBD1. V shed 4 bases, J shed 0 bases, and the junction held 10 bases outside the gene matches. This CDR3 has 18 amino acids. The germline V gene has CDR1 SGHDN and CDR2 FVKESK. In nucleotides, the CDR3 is TGTGCCAGCAGCCCCGCAGGGGGCATTCGGGCGAACACCGGGGAGCTGTTTTTT. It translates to CASSPAGGIRANTGELFF.

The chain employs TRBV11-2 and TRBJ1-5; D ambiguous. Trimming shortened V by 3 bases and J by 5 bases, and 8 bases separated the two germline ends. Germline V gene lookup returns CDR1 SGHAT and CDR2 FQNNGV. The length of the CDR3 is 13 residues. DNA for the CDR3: TGTGCCAGCAGCTTCTCGGGTGATCAGCCCCAGCATTTT. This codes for CASSFSGDQPQHF.

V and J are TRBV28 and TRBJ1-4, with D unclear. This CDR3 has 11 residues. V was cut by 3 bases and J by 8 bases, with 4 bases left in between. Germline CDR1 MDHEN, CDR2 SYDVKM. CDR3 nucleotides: TGTGCCAGCAGTTTGAGGGAAAAACTGTTTTTT. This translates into CASSLREKLFF.

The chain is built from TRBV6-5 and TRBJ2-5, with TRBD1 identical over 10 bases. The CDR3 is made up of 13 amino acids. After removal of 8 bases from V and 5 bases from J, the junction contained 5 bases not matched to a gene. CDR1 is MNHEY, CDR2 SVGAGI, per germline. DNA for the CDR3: TGTGCCAGCCGGGACAGGGGTGTCGAGACCCAGTACTTC. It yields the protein CASRDRGVETQYF.

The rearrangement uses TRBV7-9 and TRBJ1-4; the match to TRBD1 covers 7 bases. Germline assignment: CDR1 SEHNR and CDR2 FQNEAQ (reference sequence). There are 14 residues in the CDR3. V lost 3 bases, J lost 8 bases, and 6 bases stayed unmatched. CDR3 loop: CASSFTGVGEKLFF. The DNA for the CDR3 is TGTGCCAGCAGCTTTACAGGGGTAGGAGAAAAACTGTTTTTT.

The CDR3 region is CATSDGGGSETQYF. The CDR3 DNA reads TGTGCCACCAGTGATGGCGGGGGATCAGAGACCCAGTACTTC. The gene calls are TRBV24-1 and TRBJ2-5; 7 bases match TRBD2. Germline CDR1 and CDR2: KGHDR and SFDVKD. The CDR3 is 14 amino acids. V lost 3 bases, J lost 4 bases, and 4 bases stayed unmatched.

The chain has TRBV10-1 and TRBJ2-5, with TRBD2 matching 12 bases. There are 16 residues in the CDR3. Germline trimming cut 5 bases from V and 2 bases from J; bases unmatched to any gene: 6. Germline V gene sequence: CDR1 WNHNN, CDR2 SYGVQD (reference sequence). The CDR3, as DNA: TGCGCCAGCAGTCACTTTACTAGCGGGGGGCAAGAGACCCAGTACTTC. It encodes CASSHFTSGGQETQYF.

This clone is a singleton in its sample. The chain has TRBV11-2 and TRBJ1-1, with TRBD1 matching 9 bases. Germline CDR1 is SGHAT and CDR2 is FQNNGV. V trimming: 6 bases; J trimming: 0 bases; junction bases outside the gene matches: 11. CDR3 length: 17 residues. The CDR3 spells CASSPGGDRDLNTEAFF. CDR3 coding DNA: TGTGCCAGCAGTCCGGGAGGGGACAGGGACCTGAACACTGAAGCTTTCTTT.

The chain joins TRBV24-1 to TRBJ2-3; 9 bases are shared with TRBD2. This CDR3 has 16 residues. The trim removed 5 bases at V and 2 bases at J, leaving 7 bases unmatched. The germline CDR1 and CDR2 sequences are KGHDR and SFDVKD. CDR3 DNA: TGTGCCACCAGTGCTGGTAGCGGGGGATACACAGATACGCAGTATTTT. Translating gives CATSAGSGGYTDTQYF.

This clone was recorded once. The CDR3 loop reads CASSPRTRTDTEAFF. The CDR3 DNA reads as TGTGCCAGCTCACCCCGGACACGTACGGACACTGAAGCTTTCTTT. The rearrangement links TRBV18 to TRBJ1-1; D possibly corresponds to TRBD1 (5 bases). The length of the CDR3 is 15 residues. Germline CDR1 KGHSH, CDR2 LQKENI. Trimming removed 3 bases at V and 3 bases at J, with 14 bases between.

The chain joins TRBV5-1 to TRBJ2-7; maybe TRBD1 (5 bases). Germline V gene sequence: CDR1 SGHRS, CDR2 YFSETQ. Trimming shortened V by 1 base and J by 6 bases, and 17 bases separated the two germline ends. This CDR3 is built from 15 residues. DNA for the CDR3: TGCGCCAGCAGCTTGAACAGGAGTCCCCTCGGCGAGCAGTACTTC. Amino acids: CASSLNRSPLGEQYF.